This T cell receptor (beta chain) comes out of a study of PD-1 blockade in classical Hodgkin lymphoma. Profiling relied on immunoSEQ multiplex PCR, and the TCRdb table lists in-frame clones only, not all of them. The repertoire includes about 46,000 clones, 73% of them detected once, and approximately 10% sits in the top ten. Study outcomes and limitations: Those achieving complete response showed baseline diversity like newly diagnosed patients.

Per germline, CDR1 MNHEY and CDR2 SVGAGI. The CDR3 sequence is 15 residues long. V was clipped by 6 bases and J by 7 bases; unmatched bases: 14. Brentuximab vedotin exposure varied, and every patient relapsed after autologous stem cell transplantation. Under best response, outcomes were complete response, partial response or progressive disease. On this clone itself: Its target is not known.

The chain is built from TRBV6-5 and TRBJ2-7; 8 bases map to TRBD1. The clonotype was recovered from a human donor with classical Hodgkin lymphoma. The sample was peripheral blood mononuclear cells (PBMCs), taken at baseline. In DNA, the CDR3 is TGTGCCAGCAGGGAAACAGGGGGTCCGACGGAGGAGCAGTACTTC. Encoded protein: CASRETGGPTEEQYF.